These T cell receptor beta chains were read from a single sample in a study of T cell clones after liver transplantation. Sequencing was performed with immunoSEQ multiplex PCR; in TCRdb, only in-frame clones are kept and a portion is missing. Here the sample spans around 18,000 clones, around 89% being singletons. Sequences were derived from CD8+ T cells from blood, sampled 45 to 46 months after liver transplant. These receptors all come from a human patient who received a liver transplant. T cells may partly derive from the graft donor. The CDR3 runs from the conserved cysteine through the conserved F or W. The order of the fields is D gene, J gene, V gene, clone size, CDR3 DNA, CDR3 protein. A D gene is named only where the DNA matches it firmly. Not every row has a clone size; where given, it reads once, few, many or a size class.

>.|TRBJ2-3|TRBV27|once
TGTGCCAGCAGTTTATTATACGACACAGATACGCAGTATTTT
CASSLLYDTDTQYF
>.|TRBJ1-1|TRBV27|.
TGTGCCAGCGGGTTCACTGAAGCTTTCTTT
CASGFTEAFF
>.|TRBJ2-7|TRBV28|.
TGTGCCAGCCTGGGGGGGACAGGCTACGAGCAGTACTTC
CASLGGTGYEQYF
>.|TRBJ2-1|TRBV11-1|.
TGTGCCAGCAGGAGCGCTCACAATGAGCAGTTCTTC
CASRSAHNEQFF
>.|TRBJ1-2|TRBV11-2|.
TGTGCCAGCAGCTGGGACCTGAGGGATCCTAACTATGGCTACACCTTC
CASSWDLRDPNYGYTF
>.|TRBJ2-3|TRBV11-2|once
TGTGCCAGCAGGCCCTTTATACTTCTAGATACGCAGTATTTT
CASRPFILLDTQYF
>.|TRBJ2-7|TRBV9|.
TGTGCCAGCAGCGTAAGCCCGGAGGAATCCTACGAGCAGTACTTC
CASSVSPEESYEQYF
>.|TRBJ2-5|TRBV28|.
TGTGCCAGCAGTCCCCCCGGAGGCCAAGAGACCCAGTACTTC
CASSPPGGQETQYF
>.|TRBJ2-7|TRBV27|.
TGTGCCAGCAGTCCCTTAGGGGGAGAAGGCGAGCAGTACTTC
CASSPLGGEGEQYF
>.|TRBJ1-1|TRBV5-1|once
TGCGCCAGCAGCTTGTGGGGGAACACTGAAGCTTTCTTT
CASSLWGNTEAFF
>.|TRBJ1-1|TRBV4-1|.
TGCGCCAGCAGCCAAGATGGGGGCTGGGCTTTCTTT
CASSQDGGWAFF
>TRBD1|TRBJ2-1|TRBV7-8|.
TGTGCCAGCAGCTCCGGACAGGGGGTCGATGAGCAGTTCTTC
CASSSGQGVDEQFF
>TRBD1|TRBJ1-2|TRBV9|.
TGTGCCAGCAGCCCTAGGACAGGGATCGGTAACTATGGCTACACCTTC
CASSPRTGIGNYGYTF
>TRBD2|TRBJ2-1|TRBV27|.
TGTGCCAGCAGTTTTGGAGCGGGAGTTCTTCCGTATGAGCAGTTCTTC
CASSFGAGVLPYEQFF
>.|TRBJ1-4|TRBV4-1|.
TGCGCCAGCAGCCAAGTGGGGGGGGAAAAACTGTTTTTT
CASSQVGGEKLFF
>.|TRBJ2-6|TRBV7-9|once
TGTGCCAGCAGCCCCCGGACGGACAACTCTGGGGCCAACGTCCTGACTTTC
CASSPRTDNSGANVLTF
>TRBD1|TRBJ2-7|TRBV13|.
TGTGCCAGCAGCTCGGACAGGTCCCCCCACGAGCAGTACTTC
CASSSDRSPHEQYF
>.|TRBJ1-4|TRBV27|.
TGTGCCAGCAGTTTGACAACTAATGAAAAACTGTTTTTT
CASSLTTNEKLFF
>.|TRBJ1-5|TRBV27|.
TGTGCCAGCAGTTTGACAGTCTACAATCAGCCCCAGCATTTT
CASSLTVYNQPQHF
>.|TRBJ2-7|TRBV6-1|.
TGTGCCAGCAGTGAAGTAGGGAGCTACGAGCAGTACTTC
CASSEVGSYEQYF
>.|TRBJ1-1|TRBV29-1|.
TGCAGCGTTCTTGTCGAGAACACTGAAGCTTTCTTT
CSVLVENTEAFF
>.|TRBJ1-2|TRBV28|few
TGTGCCAGCAGTGTACCGCAATATGGCTACACCTTC
CASSVPQYGYTF
>.|TRBJ1-1|TRBV19|.
TGTGCCAGTAGTATAGGTTACGGGATGAACACTGAAGCTTTCTTT
CASSIGYGMNTEAFF
>TRBD2|TRBJ2-7|TRBV30|.
TGTGCCTGGAGTAAGGCGGGGGGATACGAGCAGTACTTC
CAWSKAGGYEQYF
>.|TRBJ2-1|TRBV27|.
TGTGCCAGCAGTTTATTTGCGGGGTCCTCCTACAATGAGCAGTTCTTC
CASSLFAGSSYNEQFF
>.|TRBJ1-5|TRBV27|.
TGTGCCAGCAGTATAGATAGCAATCAGCCCCAGCATTTT
CASSIDSNQPQHF
>.|TRBJ1-1|TRBV19|.
TGTGCCAGTAGTGAGGGTCCGTACATGAACACTGAAGCTTTCTTT
CASSEGPYMNTEAFF
>.|TRBJ1-1|TRBV28|.
TGTGCCAGCAAGGTTTCGTGGTCGTCGAACACTGAAGCTTTCTTT
CASKVSWSSNTEAFF
>.|TRBJ2-7|TRBV4-2|once
TGTGCCAGCAGCTTTCAACAGGGCCGTTACTACGAGCAGTACTTC
CASSFQQGRYYEQYF
>TRBD1|TRBJ2-6|TRBV5-4|once
TGTGCCAGCAGCTCCCTGGGACAGGTTGTTTCCTCTGGGGCCAACGTCCTGACTTTC
CASSSLGQVVSSGANVLTF
>.|TRBJ2-2|TRBV2|.
TGTGCCACCGACGCCCTCGGCGGGGAGCTGTTTTTT
CATDALGGELFF
>.|TRBJ2-1|TRBV9|.
TGTGCCAGCAGCGCGAGTGAGGATTACAATGAGCAGTTCTTC
CASSASEDYNEQFF
>TRBD1|TRBJ2-5|TRBV4-1|.
TGCGCCAGCAGCCAAGACCCACAGGGGACCGGGGAGACCCAGTACTTC
CASSQDPQGTGETQYF
>.|TRBJ1-3|TRBV4-3|.
TGCGCCAGCAGCAAGACCACCTCTGGAAACACCATATATTTT
CASSKTTSGNTIYF
>.|TRBJ2-2|TRBV4-1|.
TGCGCCAGCAGCCAAGATGATACAGATAACACCGGGGAGCTGTTTTTT
CASSQDDTDNTGELFF
>TRBD1|TRBJ2-7|TRBV10-3|.
TGTGCCATCAGTGAGCCTTACACCGGGACAGGGGGTGCCGAGCAGTACTTC
CAISEPYTGTGGAEQYF
>TRBD1|TRBJ2-6|TRBV27|.
TGTGCCAGCAGTGTAACCGGGACAGGGGGTGAATGGGGGGCCAACGTCCTGACTTTC
CASSVTGTGGEWGANVLTF
>TRBD1|TRBJ2-4|TRBV5-1|once
TGCGCCAGCAGCTTGGAGGGCAGGGGGCAGTACTTC
CASSLEGRGQYF
>.|TRBJ2-7|TRBV4-1|once
TGCGCCAGCAGCCAAGGACCCTACGAGCAGTACTTC
CASSQGPYEQYF
>.|TRBJ1-2|TRBV5-4|.
TGTGCCAGCAGCTTGTGGGAGGCCAACTATGGCTACACCTTC
CASSLWEANYGYTF
>TRBD2|TRBJ2-1|TRBV27|.
TGTGCCATCCTCCTAGCGGGCAATGAGCAGTTCTTC
CAILLAGNEQFF
>TRBD1|TRBJ2-7|TRBV7-6|.
TGTGCCAGCAGCGCCTCCACCGACAGGGCCCACGAGCAGTACTTC
CASSASTDRAHEQYF
>TRBD1|TRBJ2-7|TRBV2|.
TGTGCCAGCAGGGAGTCGACAGGGGGGACCGAGCAGTACTTC
CASRESTGGTEQYF
>.|TRBJ2-5|TRBV19|once
TGTGCCACCTCGAACAGGGGAGGAAGAGAGACCCAGTACTTC
CATSNRGGRETQYF
>.|TRBJ2-6|TRBV27|.
TGTGCCAGCAGTGGACTGGATGGGGCCAACGTCCTGACTTTC
CASSGLDGANVLTF